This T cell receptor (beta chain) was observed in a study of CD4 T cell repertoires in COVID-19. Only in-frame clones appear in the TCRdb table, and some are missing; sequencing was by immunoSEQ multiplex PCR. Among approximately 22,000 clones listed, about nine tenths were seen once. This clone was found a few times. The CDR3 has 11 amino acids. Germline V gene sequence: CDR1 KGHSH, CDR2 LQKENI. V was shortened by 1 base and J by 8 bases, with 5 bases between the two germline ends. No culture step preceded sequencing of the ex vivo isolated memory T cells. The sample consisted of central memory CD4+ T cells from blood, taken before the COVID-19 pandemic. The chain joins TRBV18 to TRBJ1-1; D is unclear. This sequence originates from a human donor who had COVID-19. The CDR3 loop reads CASSPRREAFF. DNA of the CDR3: TGTGCCAGCTCACCACGGAGAGAAGCTTTCTTT.